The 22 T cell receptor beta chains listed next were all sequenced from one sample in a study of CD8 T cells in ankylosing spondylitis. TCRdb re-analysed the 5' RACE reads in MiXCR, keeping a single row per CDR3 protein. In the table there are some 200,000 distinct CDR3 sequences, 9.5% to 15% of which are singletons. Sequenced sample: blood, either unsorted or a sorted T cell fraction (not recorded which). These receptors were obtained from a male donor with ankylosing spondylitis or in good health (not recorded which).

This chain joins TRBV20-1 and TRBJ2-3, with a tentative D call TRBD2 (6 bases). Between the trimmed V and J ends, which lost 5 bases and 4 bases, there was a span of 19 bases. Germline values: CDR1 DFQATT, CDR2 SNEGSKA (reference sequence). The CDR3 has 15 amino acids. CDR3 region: CSASEGAGWADTQYF. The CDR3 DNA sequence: TGCAGTGCTTCCGAAGGCGCGGGGTGGGCAGATACGCAGTATTTT.

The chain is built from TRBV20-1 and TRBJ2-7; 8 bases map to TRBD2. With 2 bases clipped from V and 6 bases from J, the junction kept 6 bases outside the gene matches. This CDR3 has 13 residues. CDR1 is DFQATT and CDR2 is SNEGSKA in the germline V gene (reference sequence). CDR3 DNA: TGCAGTGCTAGACAGCGGGAGAGGGTCGAGCAGTACTTC. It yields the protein CSARQRERVEQYF.

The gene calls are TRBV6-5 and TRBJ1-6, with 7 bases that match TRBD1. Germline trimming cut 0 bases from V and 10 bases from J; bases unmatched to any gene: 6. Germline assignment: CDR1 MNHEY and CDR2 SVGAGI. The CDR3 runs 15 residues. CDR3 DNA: TGTGCCAGCAGTTACTCAAGACAGGGTGGATCACCCCTCCACTTT. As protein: CASSYSRQGGSPLHF.

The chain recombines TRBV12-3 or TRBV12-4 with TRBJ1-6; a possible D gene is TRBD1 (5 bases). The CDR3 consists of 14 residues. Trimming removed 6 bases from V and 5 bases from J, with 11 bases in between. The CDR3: CASSPGGHNSPLHF. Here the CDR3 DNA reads TGTGCCAGCAGCCCGGGGGGACATAATTCACCCCTCCACTTT.

The CDR3 protein is CASSSGLPYNEQFF. CDR3 DNA sequence: TGTGCCAGCAGCTCGGGACTCCCGTACAATGAGCAGTTCTTC. The gene calls are TRBV13 and TRBJ2-1; D perhaps matches TRBD2 (6 bases). Germline V gene lookup returns CDR1 PRHDT and CDR2 FYEKMQ (reference sequence). Trimming shortened V by 4 bases and J by 4 bases, and 11 bases separated the two germline ends. This CDR3 is built from 14 residues.

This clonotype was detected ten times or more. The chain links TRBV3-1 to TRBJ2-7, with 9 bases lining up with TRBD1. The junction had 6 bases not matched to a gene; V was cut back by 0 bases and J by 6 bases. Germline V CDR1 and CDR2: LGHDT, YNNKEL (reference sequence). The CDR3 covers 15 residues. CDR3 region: CASSQEGDRGFEQYF. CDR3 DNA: TGTGCCAGCAGCCAAGAAGGTGACAGGGGGTTCGAGCAGTACTTC.

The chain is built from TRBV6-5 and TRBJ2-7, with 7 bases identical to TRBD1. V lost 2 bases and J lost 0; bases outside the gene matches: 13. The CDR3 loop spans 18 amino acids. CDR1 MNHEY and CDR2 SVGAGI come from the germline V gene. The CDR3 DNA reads TGTGCCAGCAGTTACCTTGGACAGGAACTGTTGTCCTCCTACGAGCAGTACTTC. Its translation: CASSYLGQELLSSYEQYF.

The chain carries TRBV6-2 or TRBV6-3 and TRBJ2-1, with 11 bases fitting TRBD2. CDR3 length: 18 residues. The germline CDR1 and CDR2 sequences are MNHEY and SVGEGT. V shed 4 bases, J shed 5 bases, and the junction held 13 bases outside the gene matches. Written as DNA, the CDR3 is TGTGCCAGCAGTTGGGACCTACTAGCGGGAGTAAGGAACAATGAGCAGTTCTTC. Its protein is CASSWDLLAGVRNNEQFF.

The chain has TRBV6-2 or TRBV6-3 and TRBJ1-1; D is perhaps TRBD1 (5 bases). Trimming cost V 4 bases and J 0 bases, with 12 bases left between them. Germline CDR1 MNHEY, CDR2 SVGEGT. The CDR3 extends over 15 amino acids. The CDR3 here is CASSSGRPMNTEAFF. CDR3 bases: TGTGCCAGCAGTTCAGGGCGGCCCATGAACACTGAAGCTTTCTTT.

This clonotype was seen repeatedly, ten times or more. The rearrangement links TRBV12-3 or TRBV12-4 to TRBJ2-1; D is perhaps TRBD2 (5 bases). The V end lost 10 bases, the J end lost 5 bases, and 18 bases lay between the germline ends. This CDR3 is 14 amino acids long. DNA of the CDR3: TGTGCCACCACGGAGGTCTCCCCCAACAATGAGCAGTTCTTC. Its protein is CATTEVSPNNEQFF.

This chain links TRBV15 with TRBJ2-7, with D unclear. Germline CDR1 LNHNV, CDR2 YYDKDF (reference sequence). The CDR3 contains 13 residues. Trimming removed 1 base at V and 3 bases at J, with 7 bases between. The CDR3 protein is CATSRGLNYEQYF. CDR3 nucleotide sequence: TGTGCCACCAGCAGAGGTCTAAACTACGAGCAGTACTTC. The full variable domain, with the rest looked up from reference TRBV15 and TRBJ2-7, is DAMVIQNPRYQVTQFGKPVTLSCSQTLNHNVMYWYQQKSSQAPKLLFHYYDKDFNNEADTPDNFQSRRPNTSFCFLDIRSPGLGDTAMYLCATSRGLNYEQYFGPGTRLTVT.

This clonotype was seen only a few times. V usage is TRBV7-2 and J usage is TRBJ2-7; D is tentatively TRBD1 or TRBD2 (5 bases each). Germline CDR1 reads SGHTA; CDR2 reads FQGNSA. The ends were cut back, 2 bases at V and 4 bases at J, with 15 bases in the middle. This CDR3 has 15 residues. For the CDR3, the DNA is TGTGCCAGCAGCTTAATGGGGGTGGTGATTTACGAGCAGTACTTC. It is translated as CASSLMGVVIYEQYF.

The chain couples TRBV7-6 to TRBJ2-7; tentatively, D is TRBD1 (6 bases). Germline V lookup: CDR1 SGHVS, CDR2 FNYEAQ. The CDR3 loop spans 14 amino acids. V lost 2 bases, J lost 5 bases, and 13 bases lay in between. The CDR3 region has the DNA TGTGCCAGCAGCTTAACTCCAGGGGCGGACGAGCAGTACTTC. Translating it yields CASSLTPGADEQYF.

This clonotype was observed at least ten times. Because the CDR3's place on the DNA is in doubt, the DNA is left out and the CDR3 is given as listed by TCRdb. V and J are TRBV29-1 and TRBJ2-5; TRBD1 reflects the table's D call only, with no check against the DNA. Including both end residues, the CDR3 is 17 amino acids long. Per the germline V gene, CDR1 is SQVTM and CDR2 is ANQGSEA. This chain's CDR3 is CSVEDLRARGTQETQYF.

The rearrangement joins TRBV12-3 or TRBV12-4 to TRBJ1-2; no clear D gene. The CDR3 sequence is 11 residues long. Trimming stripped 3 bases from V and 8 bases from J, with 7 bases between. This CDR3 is CASSFSVGYTF. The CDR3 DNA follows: TGTGCCAGCAGTTTTTCCGTGGGCTACACCTTC.

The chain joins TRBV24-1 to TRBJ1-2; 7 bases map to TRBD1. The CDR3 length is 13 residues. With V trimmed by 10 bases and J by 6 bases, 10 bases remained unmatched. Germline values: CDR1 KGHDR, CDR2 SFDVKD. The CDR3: CATIYTGTDGYTF. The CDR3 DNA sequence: TGTGCCACTATTTATACCGGGACAGATGGCTACACCTTC.

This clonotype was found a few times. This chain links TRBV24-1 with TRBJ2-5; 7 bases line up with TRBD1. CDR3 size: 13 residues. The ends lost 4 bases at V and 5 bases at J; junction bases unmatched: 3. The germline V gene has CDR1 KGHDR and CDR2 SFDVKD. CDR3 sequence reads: CATSDPDRETQYF. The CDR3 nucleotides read TGTGCCACCAGTGACCCGGACAGGGAGACCCAGTACTTC.

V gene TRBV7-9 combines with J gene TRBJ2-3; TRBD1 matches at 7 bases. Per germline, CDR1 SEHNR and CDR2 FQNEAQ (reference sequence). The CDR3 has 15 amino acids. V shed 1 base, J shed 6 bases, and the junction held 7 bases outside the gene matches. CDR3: CASSLGQGVGDTQYF. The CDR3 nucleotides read TGTGCCAGCAGCTTAGGACAGGGTGTGGGCGATACGCAGTATTTT.

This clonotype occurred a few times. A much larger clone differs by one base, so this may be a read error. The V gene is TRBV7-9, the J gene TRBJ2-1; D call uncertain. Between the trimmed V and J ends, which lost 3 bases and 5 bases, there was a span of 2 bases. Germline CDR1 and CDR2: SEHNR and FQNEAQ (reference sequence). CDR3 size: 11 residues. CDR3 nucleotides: TGTGCCAGCAGCTTTCACAATGAGCAGTTCTTC. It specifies CASSFHNEQFF. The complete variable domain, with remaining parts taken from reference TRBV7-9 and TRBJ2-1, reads DTGVSQNPRHKITKRGQNVTFRCDPISEHNRLYWYRQTLGQGPEFLTYFQNEAQLEKSRLLSDRFSAERPKGSFSTLEIQRTEQGDSAMYLCASSFHNEQFFGPGTRLTVL.

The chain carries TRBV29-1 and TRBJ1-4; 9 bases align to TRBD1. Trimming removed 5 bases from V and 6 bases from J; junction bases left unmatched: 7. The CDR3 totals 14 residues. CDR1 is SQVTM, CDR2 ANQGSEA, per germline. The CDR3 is CSVRLGQGDEKLFF. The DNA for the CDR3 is TGCAGCGTTCGTCTGGGACAGGGCGATGAAAAACTGTTTTTT.

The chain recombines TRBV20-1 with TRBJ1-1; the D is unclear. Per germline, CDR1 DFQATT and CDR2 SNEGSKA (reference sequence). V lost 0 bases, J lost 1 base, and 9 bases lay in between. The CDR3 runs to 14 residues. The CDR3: CSARDLTRNTEAFF. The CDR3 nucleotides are TGCAGTGCTAGAGATTTGACCAGGAACACTGAAGCTTTCTTT.

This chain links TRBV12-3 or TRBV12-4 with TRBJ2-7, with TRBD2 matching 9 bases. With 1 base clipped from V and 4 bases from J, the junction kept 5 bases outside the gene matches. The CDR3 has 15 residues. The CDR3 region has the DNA TGTGCCAGCAGTTTAGGGGCTAGCGGGGCTTACGAGCAGTACTTC. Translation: CASSLGASGAYEQYF.